These T cell receptor beta chains were read from a single sample in a study of PD-1 blockade in classical Hodgkin lymphoma. The repertoire was sequenced with immunoSEQ multiplex PCR; TCRdb's copy has only in-frame clones and lacks some. The sample has some 20,000 clones; about two thirds are singletons. This specimen was peripheral blood mononuclear cells (PBMCs), taken at baseline. The origin of the receptors is a human donor with classical Hodgkin lymphoma. Each CDR3 is given with its conserved first and last residue. Fields, in order: clone size, J gene, V gene, D gene, CDR3 DNA, CDR3 protein. A D gene is named only where the DNA matches it firmly. The size of a clone is reported for some rows only, either as once, few or many, or as a class for expanded clones.

clone_size: -; j_call: TRBJ2-2; v_call: TRBV19; d_call: -; cdr3_nt: TGTGCCAGTAGTATAAAGGGCGGGGAGCTGTTTTTT; cdr3_aa: CASSIKGGELFF
clone_size: few; j_call: TRBJ2-1; v_call: TRBV7-2; d_call: -; cdr3_nt: TGTGCCAGCAGCTTATTGGCGCAGGGTTTCTATGAGCAGTTCTTC; cdr3_aa: CASSLLAQGFYEQFF
clone_size: -; j_call: TRBJ2-1; v_call: TRBV9; d_call: TRBD2; cdr3_nt: TGTGCCAGCAGCCTAGAGGGACTAGTCTACAATGAGCAGTTCTTC; cdr3_aa: CASSLEGLVYNEQFF
clone_size: -; j_call: TRBJ1-1; v_call: TRBV19; d_call: -; cdr3_nt: TGTGCCAGTAGTTTCCTGGGGGCTGCCGATGCTTTCTTT; cdr3_aa: CASSFLGAADAFF
clone_size: -; j_call: TRBJ1-1; v_call: TRBV19; d_call: TRBD1; cdr3_nt: TGTGCCAGTAGCAGTATCAACAGGGGGCGTAACACTGAAGCTTTCTTT; cdr3_aa: CASSSINRGRNTEAFF
clone_size: -; j_call: TRBJ2-5; v_call: TRBV5-1; d_call: -; cdr3_nt: TGCGCCAGCAGCTTGCCGGGGGAGACCCAGTACTTC; cdr3_aa: CASSLPGETQYF
clone_size: -; j_call: TRBJ1-6; v_call: TRBV27; d_call: -; cdr3_nt: TGTGCCAGCAGTTTAAGGAGGACTCCCGAAAATTCACCCCTCCACTTT; cdr3_aa: CASSLRRTPENSPLHF
clone_size: -; j_call: TRBJ2-1; v_call: TRBV2; d_call: TRBD2; cdr3_nt: TGTGCCAGCAGTGACACACTACTAGCGGGGGCTGGGCAGTTCTTC; cdr3_aa: CASSDTLLAGAGQFF
clone_size: -; j_call: TRBJ1-1; v_call: TRBV6-6; d_call: -; cdr3_nt: TGTGCCAGCAGTGTGGGGACTCTAAACACTGAAGCTTTCTTT; cdr3_aa: CASSVGTLNTEAFF
clone_size: few; j_call: TRBJ1-1; v_call: TRBV19; d_call: -; cdr3_nt: TGTGCCAGTAAGTTCTTGGGCGGTGAAGCTTTCTTT; cdr3_aa: CASKFLGGEAFF
clone_size: once; j_call: TRBJ1-2; v_call: TRBV28; d_call: TRBD1; cdr3_nt: TGTGCCAGCAGTTTGGCAGGGGGCTTCTATGGCTACACCTTC; cdr3_aa: CASSLAGGFYGYTF
clone_size: -; j_call: TRBJ1-1; v_call: TRBV7-2; d_call: -; cdr3_nt: TGTGCCAGCACCCCATCGTGGGTTAACACTGAAGCTTTCTTT; cdr3_aa: CASTPSWVNTEAFF
clone_size: -; j_call: TRBJ1-1; v_call: TRBV10-3; d_call: TRBD1; cdr3_nt: TGTGCCATAACCGGGACAGCGAACACTGAAGCTTTCTTT; cdr3_aa: CAITGTANTEAFF
clone_size: -; j_call: TRBJ2-1; v_call: TRBV11-1; d_call: -; cdr3_nt: TGTGCCAGCAGCCCTGGCAGTTTACAGAGGGTCAATGAGCAGTTCTTC; cdr3_aa: CASSPGSLQRVNEQFF
clone_size: -; j_call: TRBJ1-1; v_call: TRBV5-8; d_call: -; cdr3_nt: TGTGCCAGCAGCTTGGGATACACTGAAGCTTTCTTT; cdr3_aa: CASSLGYTEAFF
clone_size: few; j_call: TRBJ1-2; v_call: TRBV6-6; d_call: TRBD1; cdr3_nt: TGTGCCAGCAGTCAGACAGGGGGGAATGGCTACACCTTC; cdr3_aa: CASSQTGGNGYTF
clone_size: -; j_call: TRBJ2-6; v_call: TRBV5-1; d_call: TRBD1; cdr3_nt: TGCGCCAGCCACACAGGGGGCTCTTCTGGGGCCAACGTCCTGACTTTC; cdr3_aa: CASHTGGSSGANVLTF
clone_size: once; j_call: TRBJ1-1; v_call: TRBV6-5; d_call: TRBD1; cdr3_nt: TGTGCCAGCACGCTGTCAGGGGGGACAGCTGAAGCTTTCTTT; cdr3_aa: CASTLSGGTAEAFF
clone_size: -; j_call: TRBJ2-2; v_call: TRBV4-1; d_call: -; cdr3_nt: TGCGCCAGCAGCCAATCCCAGGCCGGGGAGCTGTTTTTT; cdr3_aa: CASSQSQAGELFF
clone_size: few; j_call: TRBJ2-7; v_call: TRBV5-1; d_call: -; cdr3_nt: TGCGCCAGCAGTTCCGGGCCAGTCCTCTACTTC; cdr3_aa: CASSSGPVLYF
clone_size: -; j_call: TRBJ1-6; v_call: TRBV7-2; d_call: -; cdr3_nt: TGTGCCAGCAGCCCTGGCCGTGCTAATTCACCCCTCCACTTT; cdr3_aa: CASSPGRANSPLHF
clone_size: -; j_call: TRBJ1-5; v_call: TRBV6-6; d_call: -; cdr3_nt: TGTGCCAGCAGTAAAGCCAGGAGTAATCAGCCCCAGCATTTT; cdr3_aa: CASSKARSNQPQHF
clone_size: -; j_call: TRBJ2-3; v_call: TRBV20-1; d_call: -; cdr3_nt: TGCAGTGTGCTCAGCACAGATACGCAGTATTTT; cdr3_aa: CSVLSTDTQYF
clone_size: -; j_call: TRBJ1-1; v_call: TRBV7-2; d_call: -; cdr3_nt: TGTGCCAGCAGCGAAAGCGGCATGAACACTGAAGCTTTCTTT; cdr3_aa: CASSESGMNTEAFF
clone_size: -; j_call: TRBJ2-2; v_call: TRBV19; d_call: -; cdr3_nt: TGTGCCAGTAGTATATATCGGGGCGCCGGGGAGCTGTTTTTT; cdr3_aa: CASSIYRGAGELFF
clone_size: -; j_call: TRBJ2-2; v_call: TRBV11-2; d_call: -; cdr3_nt: TGTGCCAGCAGCTTAGGACCGGGAAGAGGGACCGGGGAGCTGTTTTTT; cdr3_aa: CASSLGPGRGTGELFF
clone_size: -; j_call: TRBJ2-2; v_call: TRBV5-6; d_call: TRBD1; cdr3_nt: TGTGCCAGCAGCTTGGCCCTAGGGACAGGGTGGGCCGGGGAGCTGTTTTTT; cdr3_aa: CASSLALGTGWAGELFF
clone_size: -; j_call: TRBJ2-1; v_call: TRBV11-2; d_call: -; cdr3_nt: TGTGCCAGCACCTCCGGGTGGGAGCAGTTCTTC; cdr3_aa: CASTSGWEQFF
clone_size: -; j_call: TRBJ2-5; v_call: TRBV6-5; d_call: -; cdr3_nt: TGTGCCAGCAGCCCCAGATATCCGGAGGGGACCCAGTACTTC; cdr3_aa: CASSPRYPEGTQYF
clone_size: -; j_call: TRBJ2-4; v_call: TRBV30; d_call: TRBD2; cdr3_nt: TGTGCCTGGAGTATCCGGGGGGCTAGCGGGACCAAAAACATTCAGTACTTC; cdr3_aa: CAWSIRGASGTKNIQYF
clone_size: once; j_call: TRBJ1-4; v_call: TRBV2; d_call: -; cdr3_nt: TGTGCCAGCAGTGAACAACCGGGGTCCAATGAAAAACTGTTTTTT; cdr3_aa: CASSEQPGSNEKLFF
clone_size: few; j_call: TRBJ1-6; v_call: TRBV27; d_call: TRBD1; cdr3_nt: TGTGCCACCCGGGACAGGGGGCCGAGTTCACCCCTCCACTTT; cdr3_aa: CATRDRGPSSPLHF
clone_size: -; j_call: TRBJ2-6; v_call: TRBV9; d_call: -; cdr3_nt: TGTGCCAGCAGCGTAGGCACAGCCACTGGGGCCAACGTCCTGACTTTC; cdr3_aa: CASSVGTATGANVLTF
clone_size: -; j_call: TRBJ2-1; v_call: TRBV11-2; d_call: TRBD2; cdr3_nt: TGTGCCAGCAGCTTTAGCGGGATAAGTTACAATGAGCAGTTCTTC; cdr3_aa: CASSFSGISYNEQFF